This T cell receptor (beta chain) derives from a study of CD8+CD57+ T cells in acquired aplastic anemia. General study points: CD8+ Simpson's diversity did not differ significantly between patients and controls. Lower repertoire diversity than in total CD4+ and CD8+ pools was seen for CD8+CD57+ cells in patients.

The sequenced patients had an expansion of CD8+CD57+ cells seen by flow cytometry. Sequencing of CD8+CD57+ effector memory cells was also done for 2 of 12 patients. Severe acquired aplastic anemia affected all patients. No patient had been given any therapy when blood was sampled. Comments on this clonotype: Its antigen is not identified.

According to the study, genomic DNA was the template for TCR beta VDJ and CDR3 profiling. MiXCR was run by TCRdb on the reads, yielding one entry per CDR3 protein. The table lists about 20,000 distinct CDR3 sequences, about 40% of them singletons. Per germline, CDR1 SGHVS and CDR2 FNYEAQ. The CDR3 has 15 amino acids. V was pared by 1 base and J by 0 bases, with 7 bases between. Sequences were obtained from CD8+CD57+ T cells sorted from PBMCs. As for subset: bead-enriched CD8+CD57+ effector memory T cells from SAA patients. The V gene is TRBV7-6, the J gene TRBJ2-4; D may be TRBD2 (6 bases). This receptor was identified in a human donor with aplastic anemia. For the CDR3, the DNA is TGTGCCAGCAGCTTAGAAGCGGGAGCCAAAAACATTCAGTACTTC. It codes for CASSLEAGAKNIQYF.